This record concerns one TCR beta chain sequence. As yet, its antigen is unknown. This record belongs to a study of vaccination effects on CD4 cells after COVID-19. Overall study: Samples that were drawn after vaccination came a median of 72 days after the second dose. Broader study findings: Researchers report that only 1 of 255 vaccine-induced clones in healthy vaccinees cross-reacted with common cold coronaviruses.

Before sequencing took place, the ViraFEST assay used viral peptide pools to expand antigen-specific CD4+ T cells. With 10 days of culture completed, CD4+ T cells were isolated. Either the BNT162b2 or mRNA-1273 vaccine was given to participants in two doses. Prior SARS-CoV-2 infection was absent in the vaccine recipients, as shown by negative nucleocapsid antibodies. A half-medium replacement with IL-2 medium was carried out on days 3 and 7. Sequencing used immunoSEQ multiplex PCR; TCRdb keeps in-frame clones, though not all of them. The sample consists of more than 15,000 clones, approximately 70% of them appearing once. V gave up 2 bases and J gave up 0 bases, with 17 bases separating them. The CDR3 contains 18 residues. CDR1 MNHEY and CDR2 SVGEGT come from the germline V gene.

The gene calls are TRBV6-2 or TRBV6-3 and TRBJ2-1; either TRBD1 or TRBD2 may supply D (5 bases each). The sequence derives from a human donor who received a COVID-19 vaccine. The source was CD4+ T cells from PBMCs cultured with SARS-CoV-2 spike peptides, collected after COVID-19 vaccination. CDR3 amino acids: CASSYDRDGTSSYNEQFF. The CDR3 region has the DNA TGTGCCAGCAGTTACGACCGGGACGGAACGAGCTCCTACAATGAGCAGTTCTTC.